A single sample gave rise to the 23 T cell receptor beta chains below, sequenced in a study of beta chain features in type 1 diabetes. The antigens these receptors bind are not known. Study outcomes and limitations: Across all four CD4+ subsets, people with type 1 diabetes showed modestly shorter TCRB CDR3s.

Of the isolated RNA, all was reverse transcribed, and so the sequenced material was expressed TCRB transcripts. Data came from immunoSEQ multiplex PCR; TCRdb stores just in-frame clones and leaves some out. The top ten hold more than 0.1% of the sample, which has 600,000 to 700,000 clones, under 15% seen once. The sample taken for sequencing was naive CD4+ T cells from blood. These TCRs come from a man younger than 40 with type 1 diabetes.

This clone was counted a few times. The chain recombines TRBV7-8 with TRBJ2-4, with no clear D. CDR1 and CDR2 (germline): SGHVS, FQNEAQ. The CDR3 extends over 16 amino acids. V was cut by 5 bases and J by 8 bases, with 22 bases left in between. CDR3: CASSPNRDPTSDIQYF. The CDR3 bases are TGTGCCAGCAGCCCAAACCGAGACCCGACCTCAGACATTCAGTACTTC.

Only a few counts were recorded for this clone. The chain has TRBV7-2 and TRBJ2-7, with a tentative D call TRBD1 (6 bases). This CDR3 spans 15 amino acids. Trimming shortened V by 4 bases and J by 2 bases, and 15 bases separated the two germline ends. Germline CDR1 is SGHTA and CDR2 is FQGNSA. This CDR3 is CASSSGQTTTYEQYF. As DNA, the CDR3 is TGTGCCAGCAGCTCAGGACAGACGACCACCTACGAGCAGTACTTC.

The CDR3 nucleotides are TGCGCCACCTCGATACCGGGACAGGGGGCATATACGCAGTATTTT. It is translated as CATSIPGQGAYTQYF. The genes are TRBV4-1 and TRBJ2-3; 12 bases are a match to TRBD1. Germline CDR1 is MGHRA and CDR2 is YSYEKL. The CDR3 runs 15 residues. With V trimmed by 10 bases and J by 7 bases, 12 bases remained unmatched.

Only a few counts were recorded for this clone. V and J are TRBV5-1 and TRBJ2-4; 11 bases line up with TRBD1. Trimming removed 4 bases from V and 1 base from J; junction bases left unmatched: 7. Germline loops: CDR1 SGHRS, CDR2 YFSETQ. The CDR3 is made up of 17 amino acids. The CDR3 is CASSDGQGAQAKNIQYF. CDR3 nucleotide sequence: TGCGCCAGCAGCGATGGACAGGGGGCGCAGGCCAAAAACATTCAGTACTTC.

The CDR3, as DNA: TGTGCCAGCAGCAAATTGGACAGGGGATTAGATACGCAGTATTTT. Protein product: CASSKLDRGLDTQYF. The genes are TRBV7-9 and TRBJ2-3; 9 bases are shared with TRBD1. Germline V gives CDR1 SEHNR, CDR2 FQNEAQ (reference sequence). This CDR3 region has 15 residues. V shed 5 bases, J shed 5 bases, and the junction held 8 bases outside the gene matches.

The chain combines TRBV7-2 with TRBJ2-1; possibly TRBD1 for D (6 bases). Per the germline V gene, CDR1 is SGHTA and CDR2 is FQGNSA. The CDR3 has 15 amino acids. V was trimmed by 7 bases and J by 0 bases, leaving 13 bases between them. CDR3 sequence (DNA): TGTGCCAGCACACAGGGCCCGAGCTCCTACAATGAGCAGTTCTTC. Its translation is CASTQGPSSYNEQFF.

A note on this clone: Germline is not matched at one junction end, which may reflect a read error. CDR3: CASSLARKSTDTQYF. CDR3 in DNA: TGTGCCAGCAGCCTAGCGAGGAAGAGCACAGATACGCAGTATTTT. J is TRBJ2-3 and V is TRBV7-9; possibly TRBD2 for D (6 bases). CDR3 size: 15 residues. The germline CDR1 and CDR2 sequences are SEHNR and FQNEAQ (reference sequence).

The chain couples TRBV7-9 to TRBJ2-3; the D call may be TRBD1 or TRBD2 (5 bases each). Germline V gene sequence: CDR1 SEHNR, CDR2 FQNEAQ (reference sequence). V was cut by 3 bases and J by 0 bases, with 7 bases left in between. CDR3 size: 14 residues. This CDR3 reads CASSFEGSTDTQYF. CDR3 DNA sequence: TGTGCCAGCAGCTTTGAGGGGAGCACAGATACGCAGTATTTT.

The rearrangement joins TRBV7-2 to TRBJ2-4; 7 bases are a match to TRBD1. Germline CDR1 SGHTA, CDR2 FQGNSA. The CDR3 is made up of 14 amino acids. The V gene end was trimmed by 0 bases and the J gene end by 7 bases; junction bases not matched to a gene: 3. The chain's CDR3 is CASSLARGYNIQYF. In nucleotides, the CDR3 is TGTGCCAGCAGCTTAGCCAGGGGGTATAACATTCAGTACTTC.

This chain uses TRBV15 with TRBJ1-1; D is undetermined. Germline CDR1 LNHNV, CDR2 YYDKDF (reference sequence). Trimming removed 4 bases at V and 1 base at J, with 10 bases between. CDR3 length: 14 residues. CDR3 sequence: CATSKTRENTEAFF. The CDR3 nucleotides read TGTGCCACCAGCAAGACGCGGGAGAACACTGAAGCTTTCTTT.

The table lists this clone with a few counts. The chain recombines TRBV9 with TRBJ2-7, with D perhaps matching TRBD1 (5 bases). From germline, CDR1 is SGDLS and CDR2 YYNGEE. The CDR3 has 15 amino acids. V gave up 0 bases and J gave up 2 bases, with 12 bases separating them. This chain's CDR3 is CASSVGQQITYEQYF. CDR3 DNA sequence: TGTGCCAGCAGCGTAGGACAGCAAATAACCTACGAGCAGTACTTC.

This clone was seen a handful of times. This chain joins TRBV7-2 and TRBJ1-4; no definite D call. V shed 2 bases and J shed 6 bases, with 7 bases lying between them. Germline CDR1 is SGHTA and CDR2 is FQGNSA. This CDR3 has 13 amino acids. CDR3 amino acids: CASSLFTDEKLFF. CDR3 DNA: TGTGCCAGCAGCTTATTCACAGATGAAAAACTGTTTTTT.

This clone came up once. The V call is TRBV6-5, the J call TRBJ2-2, with D maybe TRBD2 (5 bases). Germline-derived CDR1 and CDR2 are MNHEY and SVGAGI. V shed 1 base and J shed 5 bases, with 14 bases lying between them. The CDR3 has 16 amino acids. For the CDR3, the DNA is TGTGCCAGCAGTTACTATCGGGGATCAACAACCGGGGAGCTGTTTTTT. The encoded protein is CASSYYRGSTTGELFF.

The table lists this clone with a few counts. The rearrangement links TRBV2 to TRBJ2-7; no clear D. Looked up from germline, CDR1 is SNHLY and CDR2 is FYNNEI. CDR3 length: 12 amino acids. V was clipped by 4 bases and J by 5 bases, with 9 bases between them. CDR3 in amino acids: CASSGPLNEQYF. The CDR3 coding sequence is TGTGCCAGCAGTGGGCCCCTCAACGAGCAGTACTTC.

This clone was counted a few times. The J gene is TRBJ2-6, the V gene TRBV30; D not certain. V lost 0 bases, J lost 0 bases, and 18 bases lay in between. Germline CDR1 reads GTSNPN; CDR2 reads SVGIG (reference sequence). This CDR3 is 19 amino acids long. DNA of the CDR3: TGTGCCTGGAGTGTAATTAGCCTTCCAGAAACCTCTGGGGCCAACGTCCTGACTTTC. It translates to CAWSVISLPETSGANVLTF. Together with reference TRBV30 and TRBJ2-6, the CDR3 gives the full variable domain: SQTIHQWPATLVQPVGSPLSLECTVEGTSNPNLYWYRQAAGRGLQLLFYSVGIGQISSEVPQNLSASRPQDRQFILSSKKLLLSDSGFYLCAWSVISLPETSGANVLTFGAGSRLTVL.

This clone was found a few times. The chain uses TRBV30 and TRBJ2-4; D unclear. V was clipped by 4 bases and J by 0 bases, with 10 bases between them. The CDR3 is made up of 14 amino acids. CDR1 is GTSNPN and CDR2 is SVGIG in the germline V gene (reference sequence). For the CDR3, the DNA is TGTGCCTGGAACCCCGGGTTAGCCAAAAACATTCAGTACTTC. Its translation: CAWNPGLAKNIQYF.

There are a few counts of this clone. The rearrangement uses TRBV13 and TRBJ2-7; D may match TRBD1 or TRBD2 (6 bases each). Germline-derived CDR1 and CDR2 are PRHDT and FYEKMQ (reference sequence). V lost 4 bases and J lost 6, with 25 bases in between. The CDR3 covers 17 residues. CDR3 region: CASSSTPGARDVREQYF. The DNA of the CDR3 is TGTGCCAGCAGCTCAACGCCGGGGGCCCGGGACGTGCGCGAGCAGTACTTC. Filled out from reference TRBV13 and TRBJ2-7, the complete variable domain reads AAGVIQSPRHLIKEKRETATLKCYPIPRHDTVYWYQQGPGQDPQFLISFYEKMQSDKGSIPDRFSAQQFSDYHSELNMSSLELGDSALYFCASSSTPGARDVREQYFGPGTRLTVT.

The chain is built from TRBV4-3 and TRBJ1-4; 8 bases line up with TRBD1. The ends lost 0 bases at V and 5 bases at J; junction bases unmatched: 11. The CDR3 has 18 amino acids. In germline, CDR1 is LGHNA, CDR2 YSLEER. CDR3 sequence reads: CASSQDIPRDRGNEKLFF. DNA of the CDR3: TGCGCCAGCAGCCAAGATATCCCCCGTGACAGGGGAAATGAAAAACTGTTTTTT.

The CDR3: CASSFQGTGFTMRQFF. The DNA for the CDR3 is TGTGCCAGCAGCTTCCAGGGGACAGGATTTACAATGAGGCAGTTCTTC. This chain connects TRBV5-6 to TRBJ2-1, with TRBD1 identical over 8 bases. The germline V gene has CDR1 SGHDT and CDR2 YYEEEE. CDR3 length equals 16 residues. V shed 2 bases and J 12 bases; nucleotides not matched to a gene: 16.

The V gene is TRBV9, the J gene TRBJ1-2; D is perhaps TRBD1 (5 bases). Germline CDR1 reads SGDLS; CDR2 reads YYNGEE. Trimming cost V 4 bases and J 3 bases, with 10 bases left between them. This CDR3 spans 13 amino acids. The CDR3 sequence is CASSSGPYYGYTF. The CDR3 DNA is TGTGCCAGCAGCTCGGGGCCCTACTATGGCTACACCTTC.

The chain has TRBV5-1 and TRBJ2-5, with D unresolved. The J call is in doubt because the DNA end fits TRBJ2-7 better. Germline CDR1 SGHRS, CDR2 YFSETQ. This CDR3 is 15 amino acids long. As DNA, the CDR3 is TGCGCCAGCAGCTTGGCCGGCGGCAGCTCCTACGAGCAGTACTTC. As protein: CASSLAGGSSYEQYF.

This clone turned up a few times. V usage is TRBV18 and J usage is TRBJ2-7; D not resolved. This CDR3 is built from 13 residues. V was cut by 3 bases and J by 0 bases, with 6 bases left in between. Germline lookup yields CDR1 KGHSH and CDR2 LQKENI. This CDR3 reads CASSPQYSYEQYF. The CDR3 coding sequence is TGTGCCAGCTCACCGCAGTACTCCTACGAGCAGTACTTC.

J is TRBJ2-6 and V is TRBV29-1, with no clear D. The V and J ends lost 4 bases and 0 bases respectively, with 7 bases between them. Per the germline V gene, CDR1 is SQVTM and CDR2 is ANQGSEA. The CDR3 has 14 residues. The CDR3 sequence: CSVAGPSGANVLTF. The DNA for the CDR3 is TGCAGCGTTGCTGGCCCCTCTGGGGCCAACGTCCTGACTTTC.